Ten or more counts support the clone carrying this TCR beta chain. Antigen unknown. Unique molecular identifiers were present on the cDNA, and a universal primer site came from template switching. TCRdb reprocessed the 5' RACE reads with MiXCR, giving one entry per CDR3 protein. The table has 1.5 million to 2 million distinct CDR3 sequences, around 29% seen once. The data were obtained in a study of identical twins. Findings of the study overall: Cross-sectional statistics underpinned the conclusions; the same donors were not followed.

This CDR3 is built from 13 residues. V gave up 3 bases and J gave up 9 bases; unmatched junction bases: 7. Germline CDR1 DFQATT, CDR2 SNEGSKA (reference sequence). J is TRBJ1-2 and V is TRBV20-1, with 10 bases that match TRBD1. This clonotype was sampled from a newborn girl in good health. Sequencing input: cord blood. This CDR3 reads CSARAGTGDRYTF. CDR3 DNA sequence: TGCAGTGCTAGGGCCGGGACAGGGGATCGCTACACCTTC.